This entry concerns a single T cell receptor beta chain. The data are from a study of T cell changes during pregnancy in multiple sclerosis. Assay used: immunoSEQ multiplex PCR; TCRdb lists only in-frame clones, some missing. Of tens of thousands of clones in the sample, around 93% were seen once. This CDR3 has 14 residues. Trimming removed 7 bases from V and 6 bases from J; junction bases left unmatched: 11. Looked up from germline, CDR1 is SEHNR and CDR2 is FQNEAQ (reference sequence). J is TRBJ2-7 and V is TRBV7-9, with TRBD2 matching 8 bases. This material consisted of CD4+ T cells from peripheral blood mononuclear cells, taken in the second trimester of pregnancy. The clonotype was recovered from a female donor with multiple sclerosis, enrolled in a pregnancy study. CDR3: CASTLTSGRSEQYF. CDR3 DNA sequence: TGTGCCAGCACCCTTACGAGCGGGAGAAGCGAGCAGTACTTC.